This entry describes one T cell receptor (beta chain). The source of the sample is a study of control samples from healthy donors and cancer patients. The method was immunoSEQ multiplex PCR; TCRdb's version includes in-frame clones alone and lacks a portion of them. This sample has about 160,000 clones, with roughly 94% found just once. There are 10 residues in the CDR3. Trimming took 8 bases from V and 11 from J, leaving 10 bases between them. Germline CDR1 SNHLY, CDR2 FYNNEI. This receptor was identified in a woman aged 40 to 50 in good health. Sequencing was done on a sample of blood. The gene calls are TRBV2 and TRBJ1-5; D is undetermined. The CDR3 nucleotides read TGTGCCAGCCAAGGACGAGCCCAGCATTTT. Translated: CASQGRAQHF.